Presented here are 6 T cell receptor beta chains from one specimen sequenced in a study of CD8+ T cells in alopecia areata. RNA was isolated and reverse transcribed to cDNA, the sequencing template. Sequenced by immunoSEQ multiplex PCR; TCRdb stores in-frame clones only, minus some. The top ten clones hold just over 0.45% of a sample with 200,000 or so clones, about 60% of them seen once. The sample was CD4+ T cells sorted from blood, taken at week 0. The receptor set was obtained from a human donor with alopecia areata.

V usage is TRBV4-1 and J usage is TRBJ2-4, with TRBD2 identical over 8 bases. V lost 1 base, J lost 8 bases, and 16 bases stayed unmatched. The V gene's germline CDR1 is MGHRA and CDR2 YSYEKL. This CDR3 contains 18 residues. CDR3 amino acids: CASSQVKPGLGGSHIQYF. Here the CDR3 DNA reads TGCGCCAGCAGCCAAGTGAAGCCGGGACTAGGAGGATCGCACATTCAGTACTTC.

This clone was seen only a few times. The chain links TRBV11-2 to TRBJ2-2; D gene unclear. The germline V and J ends were trimmed by 2 bases and 0 bases, with 7 bases remaining between them. The CDR3 is 15 residues long. Germline V gene data show CDR1 as SGHAT and CDR2 as FQNNGV. In DNA, the CDR3 is TGTGCCAGCAGCTTAACGGAGACGAACACCGGGGAGCTGTTTTTT. This gives the protein CASSLTETNTGELFF.

This clone turned up a few times. The chain is built from TRBV14 and TRBJ2-4, with 10 bases fitting TRBD1. In germline, CDR1 is SGHDN, CDR2 FVKESK. The V gene end was trimmed by 5 bases and the J gene end by 11 bases; junction bases not matched to a gene: 9. The CDR3 runs to 14 residues. In DNA form, the CDR3 reads TGTGCCAGCAGCTCCCGGACAGGGGGTCACCTTCAGTACTTC. This translates into CASSSRTGGHLQYF.

This sequence joins TRBV20-1 and TRBJ2-5; the D is unclear. Germline CDR1 is DFQATT and CDR2 is SNEGSKA (reference sequence). The length of the CDR3 is 11 residues. V shed 2 bases and J shed 4 bases, with 5 bases lying between them. This CDR3 is CSARIGETQYF. CDR3 DNA sequence: TGCAGTGCTAGAATAGGAGAGACCCAGTACTTC.

On this clone: A junction boundary mismatches the germline segment, possibly from a read error. The chain uses TRBV5-1 and TRBJ2-6, with D tentatively TRBD1 or TRBD2 (5 bases each). The CDR3 totals 16 residues. CDR1 is SGHRS and CDR2 is YFSETQ in the germline V gene. Here the CDR3 DNA reads TGCGCCAGCAGCTTGGGGGCTCTCACCGGGGCCAACGTCCTGGCTTTC. Its protein product is CASSLGALTGANVLAF. Complete variable domain (other parts from reference TRBV5-1 and TRBJ2-6): KAGVTQTPRYLIKTRGQQVTLSCSPISGHRSVSWYQQTPGQGLQFLFEYFSETQRNKGNFPGRFSGRQFSNSRSEMNVSTLELGDSALYLCASSLGALTGANVLAFGAGSRLTVL.

The chain uses TRBV7-9 and TRBJ2-6; 10 bases match TRBD1. Looked up from germline, CDR1 is SEHNR and CDR2 is FQNEAQ (reference sequence). V dropped 5 bases and J dropped 0; count of bases not matched to a gene: 10. This CDR3 is built from 19 residues. CDR3 sequence: CASSPGTGVRVSGANVLTF. The CDR3 DNA reads TGTGCCAGCAGCCCAGGGACAGGGGTTAGGGTCTCTGGGGCCAACGTCCTGACTTTC.